A single sample gave rise to the 32 T cell receptor beta chains below, sequenced in a study of PD-1 blockade in classical Hodgkin lymphoma. The patients all showed relapse after autologous stem cell transplantation, while their brentuximab vedotin exposure varied. Some clones are missing from TCRdb's copy, which holds only in-frame ones; the method was immunoSEQ multiplex PCR. Here the sample spans about 13,000 clones, about four fifths being singletons. This sample comprised peripheral blood mononuclear cells (PBMCs), obtained at baseline. Receptors originate from a human donor with classical Hodgkin lymphoma.

The V and J genes are TRBV11-3 and TRBJ1-5; D unresolved. Germline CDR1 reads SGHNT; CDR2 reads YENEEA. V gave up 5 bases and J gave up 9 bases, with 14 bases separating them. The CDR3 covers 13 residues. The CDR3 loop is CASSEGPSAPQHF. CDR3 in DNA: TGTGCCAGCAGCGAAGGGCCATCAGCGCCCCAGCATTTT.

The chain recombines TRBV7-8 with TRBJ1-1; perhaps TRBD1 as D (6 bases). V lost 5 bases, J lost 7 bases, and 8 bases lay in between. This CDR3 spans 11 amino acids. Looked up from germline, CDR1 is SGHVS and CDR2 is FQNEAQ. CDR3 DNA sequence: TGTGCCAGCAGCGTGACAGGTGAAGCTTTCTTT. Amino acid sequence: CASSVTGEAFF.

This chain's CDR3 is CASSEITSAEQYV. CDR3 DNA sequence: TGTGCCAGCTCAGAGATTACTAGTGCCGAGCAGTACGTC. The V gene is TRBV18, the J gene TRBJ2-7; possible D gene TRBD2, 5 bases. V was shortened by 5 bases and J by 6 bases, with 14 bases between the two germline ends. Germline CDR1 is KGHSH and CDR2 is LQKENI. The CDR3 is 13 amino acids.

The chain has TRBV7-9 and TRBJ2-1; 8 nucleotides agree with TRBD2. The CDR3 contains 15 residues. V shed 2 bases, J shed 10 bases, and the junction held 10 bases outside the gene matches. CDR1 SEHNR and CDR2 FQNEAQ come from the germline V gene (reference sequence). The CDR3 coding sequence is TGTGCCAGCAGCTTACCGGGACTAGGTACGCGGGAGCAGTTCTTC. Translation gives CASSLPGLGTREQFF. Full variable domain (missing parts from reference TRBV7-9 and TRBJ2-1): DTGVSQNPRHKITKRGQNVTFRCDPISEHNRLYWYRQTLGQGPEFLTYFQNEAQLEKSRLLSDRFSAERPKGSFSTLEIQRTEQGDSAMYLCASSLPGLGTREQFFGPGTRLTVL.

The rearrangement links TRBV5-4 to TRBJ2-1; the match to TRBD1 covers 9 bases. This CDR3 region has 14 residues. The germline CDR1 and CDR2 sequences are SGHNT and YYREEE (reference sequence). V lost 3 bases, J lost 9 bases, and 7 bases stayed unmatched. The CDR3 nucleotides read TGTGCCAGCAGCTCCCGGGACAGGGACACTGAGCAGTTCTTC. Amino acids: CASSSRDRDTEQFF.

This clone was seen a single time. The chain recombines TRBV5-6 with TRBJ1-2; weak D call: TRBD1 (5 bases). Trimming left V 3 bases short and J 0 bases short, with 9 bases between. This CDR3 contains 14 residues. In germline, CDR1 is SGHDT, CDR2 YYEEEE. CDR3 in DNA: TGTGCCAGCAGCTCTGGAGGGGCTAACTATGGCTACACCTTC. Its translation is CASSSGGANYGYTF.

The chain is built from TRBV5-1 and TRBJ2-1; 7 nucleotides align to TRBD2. J was trimmed by 4 bases and V by 0 bases; bases with no gene match: 7. CDR3 size: 16 residues. The V gene's germline CDR1 is SGHRS and CDR2 YFSETQ. The CDR3 loop reads CASSLALAGGYNEQFF. CDR3 coding DNA: TGCGCCAGCAGCTTGGCACTAGCCGGGGGGTACAATGAGCAGTTCTTC.

V is TRBV7-9 and J is TRBJ1-3; TRBD1 agrees at 8 bases. Germline-derived CDR1 and CDR2 are SEHNR and FQNEAQ (reference sequence). This CDR3 is 16 amino acids long. J gave up 1 base and V 3 bases, and 5 bases lay outside the gene matches. The DNA for the CDR3 is TGTGCCAGCAGCTTGTCAGGGGGCCGATCTGGAAACACCATATATTTT. Residues: CASSLSGGRSGNTIYF.

The chain recombines TRBV28 with TRBJ1-2, with 7 bases aligning to TRBD1. The V segment lost 2 bases and the J segment 3 bases; nucleotides outside the gene matches: 15. Germline CDR1 reads MDHEN; CDR2 reads SYDVKM. The CDR3 has 18 residues. CDR3 region: CASSLIRIQGPLYYGYTF. CDR3 DNA: TGTGCCAGCAGTTTAATAAGGATACAGGGGCCCTTATACTATGGCTACACCTTC.

The rearrangement joins TRBV7-6 to TRBJ2-1; TRBD2 agrees at 8 bases. J gave up 5 bases and V 5 bases, and 17 bases lay outside the gene matches. The CDR3 extends over 18 amino acids. Germline V gene data show CDR1 as SGHVS and CDR2 as FNYEAQ. CDR3: CASSPTIWGLDKNNEQFF. The CDR3 nucleotides are TGTGCCAGCAGCCCGACTATATGGGGACTAGACAAAAACAATGAGCAGTTCTTC. Full variable domain (rest looked up from reference TRBV7-6 and TRBJ2-1): GAGVSQSPRYKVTKRGQDVALRCDPISGHVSLYWYRQALGQGPEFLTYFNYEAQQDKSGLPNDRFSAERPEGSISTLTIQRTEQRDSAMYRCASSPTIWGLDKNNEQFFGPGTRLTVL.

The chain has TRBV10-3 and TRBJ2-3; D is possibly TRBD1 (6 bases). CDR3 length equals 13 residues. Germline assignment: CDR1 ENHRY and CDR2 SYGVKD. Trimming took off 6 bases at V and 1 base at J, with 8 bases between the two ends. In nucleotides, the CDR3 is TGTGCCATCAGCACAGGGCGCACAGATACGCAGTATTTT. It encodes CAISTGRTDTQYF.

This clone came up once. The V and J genes are TRBV7-2 and TRBJ2-2; weak D call: TRBD1 (6 bases). CDR1 and CDR2 (germline): SGHTA, FQGNSA. Trimming took off 5 bases at V and 5 bases at J, with 15 bases between the two ends. CDR3 size: 15 residues. The CDR3 sequence: CASSLTGWGTGELFF. The CDR3 DNA sequence: TGTGCCAGCAGCCTGACAGGTTGGGGGACCGGGGAGCTGTTTTTT.

The chain links TRBV7-2 to TRBJ2-1; D ambiguous. Trimming removed 1 base from V and 13 bases from J, with 14 bases in between. In germline, CDR1 is SGHTA, CDR2 FQGNSA. There are 13 residues in the CDR3. The CDR3 nucleotides are TGTGCCAGCAGCTTAGAAAGGCCCACGGACCAGTTCTTC. Translation gives CASSLERPTDQFF.

The chain uses TRBV30 and TRBJ1-1, with TRBD1 as a possible D gene (5 bases). Trimming cost V 5 bases and J 7 bases, with 8 bases left between them. Germline V gene lookup returns CDR1 GTSNPN and CDR2 SVGIG (reference sequence). The CDR3 consists of 10 residues. The CDR3 coding sequence is TGTGCCTGGTCACAGGTTGAAGCTTTCTTT. Its translation: CAWSQVEAFF. The full variable domain, rest sourced from reference TRBV30 and TRBJ1-1, is SQTIHQWPATLVQPVGSPLSLECTVEGTSNPNLYWYRQAAGRGLQLLFYSVGIGQISSEVPQNLSASRPQDRQFILSSKKLLLSDSGFYLCAWSQVEAFFGQGTRLTVV.

The rearrangement uses TRBV28 and TRBJ2-6, with TRBD2 identical over 11 bases. This CDR3 comprises 17 residues. J lost 3 bases, V lost 3 bases, and 4 bases had no gene match. Germline loops: CDR1 MDHEN, CDR2 SYDVKM. CDR3 nucleotide sequence: TGTGCCAGCAGTTTCACTAGCGGGAGCTATGGGGCCAACGTCCTGACTTTC. It yields the protein CASSFTSGSYGANVLTF. The full variable domain, completed using reference TRBV28 and TRBJ2-6, is DVKVTQSSRYLVKRTGEKVFLECVQDMDHENMFWYRQDPGLGLRLIYFSYDVKMKEKGDIPEGYSVSREKKERFSLILESASTNQTSMYLCASSFTSGSYGANVLTFGAGSRLTVL.

The chain has TRBV7-3 and TRBJ2-7, with D perhaps TRBD2 (5 bases). CDR1 SGHTA and CDR2 FQGTGA come from the germline V gene. The CDR3 has 14 amino acids. V lost 4 bases, J lost 7 bases, and 17 bases lay in between. The CDR3 DNA is TGTGCCAGCAGCTCGGCGACGGGGAGTGTGGAGCAGTACTTC. This gives the protein CASSSATGSVEQYF.

The V call is TRBV7-9, the J call TRBJ1-2, with unresolved D. The CDR3 spans 13 residues. Germline CDR1 SEHNR, CDR2 FQNEAQ (reference sequence). Trimming cost V 6 bases and J 9 bases, with 17 bases left between them. DNA of the CDR3: TGTGCCAGCAGTCCCAACACGGCTCTTCGCTACACCTTC. Its translation: CASSPNTALRYTF.

The V call is TRBV15, the J call TRBJ2-3, with 8 nucleotides matching TRBD1. V lost 2 bases and J lost 13; bases outside the gene matches: 14. The CDR3 length is 15 residues. The germline V gene has CDR1 LNHNV and CDR2 YYDKDF (reference sequence). CDR3 bases: TGTGCCACCAGCAGATTCCCCAGCCCGGACAGGGAGAAGTATTTT. Translation: CATSRFPSPDREKYF.

The rearrangement links TRBV2 to TRBJ2-5; D uncertain. Between the trimmed V and J ends, which lost 6 bases and 4 bases, there was a span of 9 bases. The length of the CDR3 is 12 residues. Germline V gives CDR1 SNHLY, CDR2 FYNNEI. This CDR3 reads CASSSPRETQYF. CDR3 in DNA: TGTGCCAGCAGCTCACCCCGAGAGACCCAGTACTTC.

The chain couples TRBV4-2 to TRBJ1-2; a weak D match, TRBD1 (6 bases). Germline V gene sequence: CDR1 LGHNA, CDR2 YNFKEQ. With 1 base removed from V and 4 bases from J, the gap between germline ends came to 16 bases. The CDR3 length is 16 residues. CDR3 nucleotide sequence: TGTGCCAGCAGCCAAGGGGAAAATACAGGGTTCTATGGCTACACCTTC. Its protein product is CASSQGENTGFYGYTF.

This chain uses TRBV5-6 with TRBJ2-7; D perhaps matches TRBD1 (6 bases). The CDR3 has 12 amino acids. V was shortened by 2 bases and J by 4 bases, with 7 bases between the two germline ends. Germline-derived CDR1 and CDR2 are SGHDT and YYEEEE. The CDR3 nucleotides are TGTGCCAGCAGCTTTCAGGGGTACGAGCAGTACGTC. Its protein is CASSFQGYEQYV.

The chain employs TRBV7-3 and TRBJ1-1; D remains unclear. Germline assignment: CDR1 SGHTA and CDR2 FQGTGA. The V end lost 4 bases, the J end lost 1 base, and 13 bases lay between the germline ends. The CDR3 has 15 residues. The CDR3: CASSYPALGNTEAFF. CDR3 coding DNA: TGTGCCAGCAGCTACCCAGCCCTGGGGAACACTGAAGCTTTCTTT.

The gene calls are TRBV10-3 and TRBJ2-5; D is ambiguous. With 4 bases removed from V and 5 bases from J, the gap between germline ends came to 11 bases. Germline CDR1 is ENHRY and CDR2 is SYGVKD. This CDR3 contains 13 residues. The CDR3 is CAISASGRETQYF. The CDR3 nucleotides read TGTGCCATCAGTGCAAGTGGCAGGGAGACCCAGTACTTC.

J is TRBJ1-5 and V is TRBV14, with no clear D. V was trimmed by 2 bases and J by 0 bases, leaving 2 bases between them. Germline V gives CDR1 SGHDN, CDR2 FVKESK. This CDR3 region has 13 residues. CDR3 DNA sequence: TGTGCCAGCAGCCAAAATAGCAATCAGCCCCAGCATTTT. It encodes CASSQNSNQPQHF.

The chain joins TRBV14 to TRBJ2-1; D not resolved. V was pared by 3 bases and J by 7 bases, with 10 bases between. The germline CDR1 and CDR2 sequences are SGHDN and FVKESK. CDR3 size: 13 residues. CDR3 protein: CASSQTGINEQFF. The DNA of the CDR3 is TGTGCCAGCAGCCAGACCGGAATTAATGAGCAGTTCTTC.

This chain connects TRBV7-6 to TRBJ1-1; D possibly corresponds to TRBD1 (6 bases). The V and J ends lost 0 bases and 4 bases respectively, with 15 bases between them. Germline V gene sequence: CDR1 SGHVS, CDR2 FNYEAQ. This CDR3 is built from 16 residues. CDR3 sequence reads: CASSLAHGGGGTEAFF. The CDR3 DNA reads as TGTGCCAGCAGCTTAGCGCATGGAGGGGGGGGCACTGAAGCTTTCTTT.

This clone is a singleton in its sample. The chain couples TRBV6-5 to TRBJ2-7; a possible D gene is TRBD2 (6 bases). Trimming shortened V by 5 bases and J by 5 bases, and 10 bases separated the two germline ends. The CDR3 runs 12 residues. Germline CDR1 is MNHEY and CDR2 is SVGAGI. CDR3 sequence: CASSRGSDEQYF. CDR3 DNA sequence: TGTGCCAGCAGTCGGGGGAGCGACGAGCAGTACTTC.

V gene TRBV7-3 combines with J gene TRBJ1-5, with a weak D call TRBD1 (6 bases). The CDR3 covers 13 residues. Germline assignment: CDR1 SGHTA and CDR2 FQGTGA. Between the trimmed V and J ends, which lost 5 bases and 4 bases, there was a span of 9 bases. CDR3 sequence (DNA): TGTGCCAGCAGCCTGGGACATAATCAGCCCCAGCATTTT. This encodes CASSLGHNQPQHF.

This clone was counted between two and nine times. This chain joins TRBV19 and TRBJ1-6; D might be TRBD1 (6 bases). CDR1 and CDR2 (germline): LNHDA, SQIVND (reference sequence). CDR3 size: 16 residues. V was pared by 5 bases and J by 2 bases, with 13 bases between. The CDR3 loop is CASSFTGYTYNSPLHF. DNA for the CDR3: TGTGCCAGTAGTTTTACAGGGTACACCTATAATTCACCCCTCCACTTT. Complete variable domain (other parts from reference TRBV19 and TRBJ1-6): DGGITQSPKYLFRKEGQNVTLSCEQNLNHDAMYWYRQDPGQGLRLIYYSQIVNDFQKGDIAEGYSVSREKKESFPLTVTSAQKNPTAFYLCASSFTGYTYNSPLHFGNGTRLTVT.

This clone came up a few times. The chain joins TRBV7-3 to TRBJ1-1, with D possibly TRBD1 on 5 matching bases. This CDR3 has 13 amino acids. Trimming cost V 5 bases and J 1 base, with 8 bases left between them. Germline lookup yields CDR1 SGHTA and CDR2 FQGTGA. CDR3 DNA sequence: TGTGCCAGCAGCCAGGGCAGGAACACTGAAGCTTTCTTT. Translation gives CASSQGRNTEAFF.

This clone turned up a few times. The chain combines TRBV6-1 with TRBJ2-1, with D hard to call. Germline assignment: CDR1 MNHNS and CDR2 SASEGT. Trimming removed 3 bases at V and 4 bases at J, with 13 bases between. The CDR3 has 15 residues. The CDR3 sequence: CASSEDRYWYNEQFF. DNA of the CDR3: TGTGCCAGCAGTGAGGATCGGTACTGGTACAATGAGCAGTTCTTC.

The rearrangement uses TRBV10-3 and TRBJ2-1; 12 bases are a match to TRBD2. Losses at the gene ends were 4 bases for V and 9 bases for J; bases not matched to a gene: 7. The CDR3 length is 15 residues. Germline-derived CDR1 and CDR2 are ENHRY and SYGVKD. The CDR3, as DNA: TGTGCCATCAGTGCGGCCGGGACTAGCGGGTCTGAGCAGTTCTTC. The encoded protein is CAISAAGTSGSEQFF.